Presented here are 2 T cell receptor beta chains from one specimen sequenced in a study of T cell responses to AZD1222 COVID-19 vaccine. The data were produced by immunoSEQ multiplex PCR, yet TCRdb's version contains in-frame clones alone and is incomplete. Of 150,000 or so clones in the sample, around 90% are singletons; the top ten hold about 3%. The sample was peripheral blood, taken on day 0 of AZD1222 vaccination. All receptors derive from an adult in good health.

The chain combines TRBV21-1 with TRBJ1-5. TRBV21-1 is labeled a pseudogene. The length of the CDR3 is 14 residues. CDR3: CASGRDQSNQPQHF. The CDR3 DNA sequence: TGTGCCAGCGGAAGGGACCAGAGCAATCAGCCCCAGCATTTT.

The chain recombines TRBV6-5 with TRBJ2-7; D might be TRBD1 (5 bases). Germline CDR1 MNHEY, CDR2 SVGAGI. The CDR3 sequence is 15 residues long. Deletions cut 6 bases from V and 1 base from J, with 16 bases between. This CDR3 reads CASSSTGIVSYEQYF. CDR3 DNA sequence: TGTGCCAGCAGCAGCACAGGAATTGTTTCCTACGAGCAGTACTTC.